The 25 T cell receptor beta chains below come from one sample, sequenced in a study of regulatory T cells in long-lasting Graves disease. Through Arm-PCR of CDR3 regions and iRepertoire HTBI primers, TCR beta libraries were built. TCRdb re-called the multiplex PCR reads through MiXCR, storing one row per CDR3 protein. This sample has some 500,000 distinct CDR3 sequences, with less than 15% found just once. As to time point: newly diagnosed GD, antithyroid drugs for less than 3 months. PBMC-derived RNA was used for the TCR library. Separately, the same data were catalogued under a study of T cells in Graves' hyperthyroidism and ophthalmopathy.

The sample here was peripheral blood mononuclear cells (PBMCs), taken at new diagnosis, from a patient treated with antithyroid drugs. These receptors were obtained from a man aged 25-45 years with Graves disease.

Ten or more counts support this clonotype. The J gene is TRBJ2-1, the V gene TRBV28; no firm D call. With 1 base removed from V and 5 bases from J, the gap between germline ends came to 0 bases. This CDR3 region has 11 residues. Looked up from germline, CDR1 is MDHEN and CDR2 is SYDVKM. The CDR3 bases are TGTGCCAGCAGTTTATACAATGAGCAGTTCTTC. It encodes CASSLYNEQFF.

In its sample, this clonotype was seen a few times. The J gene is TRBJ2-3, the V gene TRBV4-1; D ambiguous. Germline CDR1 MGHRA, CDR2 YSYEKL. Trimming removed 0 bases at V and 4 bases at J, with 5 bases between. This CDR3 contains 13 residues. CDR3 in DNA: TGCGCCAGCAGCCAAGAGGGCCCAGATACGCAGTATTTT. Translated, it gives CASSQEGPDTQYF.

V gene TRBV5-1 combines with J gene TRBJ2-5; D possibly uses TRBD1 or TRBD2 (5 bases each). Trimming removed 4 bases at V and 2 bases at J, with 21 bases between. In germline, CDR1 is SGHRS, CDR2 YFSETQ. The CDR3 has 17 residues. DNA of the CDR3: TGCGCCAGCAGCGCGGGTAAGGGGTTAGCGCTTCAAGAGACCCAGTACTTC. Residues: CASSAGKGLALQETQYF.

As for this clonotype: A read error is possible here, since a much larger clone lies one base away. The chain recombines TRBV27 with TRBJ1-2, with D unresolved. The CDR3 has 12 residues. CDR1 MNHEY and CDR2 SMNVEV come from the germline V gene (reference sequence). Trimming removed 7 bases from V and 6 bases from J, with 12 bases in between. CDR3 residues: CASIRRTHGYTF. Written as DNA, the CDR3 is TGTGCCAGCATACGGCGCACCCATGGCTACACCTTC.

In its sample, this clonotype was seen a few times. This chain links TRBV30 with TRBJ2-5, with 11 bases aligning to TRBD1. The V and J ends lost 5 bases and 5 bases, in that order; junction bases with no gene match: 7. In germline, CDR1 is GTSNPN, CDR2 SVGIG (reference sequence). The length of the CDR3 is 14 residues. In DNA, the CDR3 is TGTGCCTGGGACCGGGACAGGGGGAGGGAGACCCAGTACTTC. It specifies CAWDRDRGRETQYF.

Remarks on this clonotype: A much bigger clone sits one base away, suggesting this may be a read error. The missing conserved phenylalanine or tryptophan at the end of this CDR3 makes a read error likely. This rearrangement joins TRBV30 to TRBJ1-1; no clear D. From germline, CDR1 is GTSNPN and CDR2 SVGIG (reference sequence). The V end was cut by 3 bases, the J end by 8 bases, with 13 bases between. The CDR3 extends over 12 amino acids. In nucleotides, the CDR3 is TGTGCCTGGAGCGACAACCGGGGAGAAGCTTTCTCT. Encoded protein: CAWSDNRGEAFS.

The chain recombines TRBV5-1 with TRBJ2-2, with no clear D. V dropped 3 bases and J dropped 7 bases, with 10 bases sitting between them. The CDR3 runs 13 residues. Germline lookup yields CDR1 SGHRS and CDR2 YFSETQ. Here the CDR3 reads CASSSTVGGELFF. The CDR3 coding sequence is TGCGCCAGCAGCTCCACTGTCGGCGGGGAGCTGTTTTTT.

The chain combines TRBV12-5 with TRBJ1-3; D remains unclear. This CDR3 has 15 amino acids. The V end was cut by 0 bases, the J end by 0 bases, with 6 bases between. Germline CDR1 and CDR2: LGHNT and FRNRAP. The CDR3 DNA follows: TGTGCTAGTGGTTTGGTATCCAGCTCTGGAAACACCATATATTTT. It is translated as CASGLVSSSGNTIYF.

This clonotype was counted ten times or more. The chain is built from TRBV2 and TRBJ1-2; D may be TRBD1 (5 bases). The CDR3 has 13 amino acids. Per the germline V gene, CDR1 is SNHLY and CDR2 is FYNNEI. Deletions cut 1 base from V and 8 bases from J, with 11 bases between. The DNA for the CDR3 is TGTGCCAGCAGTGAAGTGGGACTTGGCGGCTACACCTTC. Its translation is CASSEVGLGGYTF.

This clonotype appeared many times. The chain has TRBV11-2 and TRBJ2-3, with 7 bases aligning to TRBD2. This CDR3 region has 15 residues. Trimming at V came to 5 bases and at J to 3 bases, leaving 8 bases not matched to a gene. Germline CDR1 is SGHAT and CDR2 is FQNNGV. The CDR3 region has the DNA TGTGCCAGCAGCCAGCGGGGTTCGGGAACAGATACGCAGTATTTT. It yields the protein CASSQRGSGTDTQYF.

A few counts support this clonotype. This may be a read error: a much more frequent sequence differs by one nucleotide. The V call is TRBV12-3 or TRBV12-4, the J call TRBJ1-4; 9 bases fit TRBD1. This CDR3 contains 14 residues. CDR3 coding DNA: TGTGCCAGCAGTCCGACAGGGGGAGGTGAAGAACTGTTTTTT. It encodes CASSPTGGGEELFF.

This clonotype showed up many times. This chain connects TRBV30 to TRBJ1-2; D remains ambiguous. V gave up 2 bases and J gave up 5 bases, with 6 bases separating them. The CDR3 loop spans 11 amino acids. Per the germline V gene, CDR1 is GTSNPN and CDR2 is SVGIG (reference sequence). The CDR3 DNA reads TGTGCCTGGAGTTCGGAATATGGCTACACCTTC. It specifies CAWSSEYGYTF.

As concerns this clonotype: A much larger clone lies one base from this, so it may be a read error. The CDR3 end shows no conserved phenylalanine or tryptophan, and so a read error is likely. The chain joins TRBV5-6 to TRBJ2-5; D remains ambiguous. V was pared by 4 bases and J by 5 bases, with 15 bases between. Germline values: CDR1 SGHDT, CDR2 YYEEEE. The CDR3 is 14 amino acids. CDR3 region: CASSGVAGGETQYL. As DNA, the CDR3 is TGTGCCAGCAGCGGGGTGGCAGGCGGCGAGACCCAGTACCTC.

This clonotype showed up many times. This sequence joins TRBV2 and TRBJ1-5, with D uncertain. CDR1 SNHLY and CDR2 FYNNEI come from the germline V gene. Trimming shortened V by 6 bases and J by 4 bases, and 7 bases separated the two germline ends. The length of the CDR3 is 12 residues. This chain's CDR3 is CASRMANQPQHF. CDR3 nucleotides: TGTGCCAGCAGGATGGCGAATCAGCCCCAGCATTTT.

This clonotype was seen a few times. This rearrangement joins TRBV20-1 to TRBJ2-1; D possibly corresponds to TRBD2 (6 bases). The germline CDR1 and CDR2 sequences are DFQATT and SNEGSKA (reference sequence). V gave up 6 bases and J gave up 4 bases, with 13 bases separating them. The CDR3 has 13 residues. As DNA, the CDR3 is TGCAGTGCCCCGTCGGACTATTACAATGAGCAGTTCTTC. Residues: CSAPSDYYNEQFF.

The V call is TRBV18, the J call TRBJ2-1; 8 positions match TRBD2. The V and J ends lost 1 base and 6 bases, in that order; junction bases with no gene match: 14. CDR3 length equals 18 residues. CDR1 and CDR2 (germline): KGHSH, LQKENI. The CDR3 loop reads CASSPQGERELIRNEQFF. DNA of the CDR3: TGTGCCAGCTCACCACAGGGTGAGCGGGAGCTGATTCGCAATGAGCAGTTCTTC. Filled out from reference TRBV18 and TRBJ2-1, the complete variable domain reads NAGVMQNPRHLVRRRGQEARLRCSPMKGHSHVYWYRQLPEEGLKFMVYLQKENIIDESGMPKERFSAEFPKEGPSILRIQQVVRGDSAAYFCASSPQGERELIRNEQFFGPGTRLTVL.

CDR3 loop: CASSDVAEEQFF. The CDR3 nucleotides are TGTGCCAGCAGTGATGTGGCTGAAGAGCAGTTCTTC. J is TRBJ2-1 and V is TRBV2; D ambiguous. CDR3 length: 12 residues. The germline V gene encodes CDR1 SNHLY and CDR2 FYNNEI. Trimming cost V 3 bases and J 10 bases, with 10 bases left between them.

This clonotype came up many times. This chain links TRBV20-1 with TRBJ2-7; 9 bases are a match to TRBD2. V shed 0 bases and J 7 bases; nucleotides not matched to a gene: 7. In germline, CDR1 is DFQATT, CDR2 SNEGSKA (reference sequence). The CDR3 is 14 amino acids. The CDR3 DNA reads TGCAGTGCTAGAGATCGTGGGGGACTAGCAGAGCAGTACTTC. Translating it yields CSARDRGGLAEQYF.

This clonotype was detected only a few times. The CDR3 sequence: CASSGLLAKNIQYF. As DNA, the CDR3 is TGTGCCAGCAGCGGGCTCCTAGCCAAAAACATTCAGTACTTC. V and J are TRBV7-2 and TRBJ2-4; D not certain. Trimming cost V 5 bases and J 0 bases, with 8 bases left between them. Germline V gene data show CDR1 as SGHTA and CDR2 as FQGNSA. The length of the CDR3 is 14 residues.

In this sample, this clonotype turned up a few times. This rearrangement joins TRBV29-1 to TRBJ2-1, with TRBD2 as a possible D gene (5 bases). Trimming took off 4 bases at V and 11 bases at J, with 12 bases between the two ends. The CDR3 spans 11 residues. CDR1 SQVTM and CDR2 ANQGSEA come from the germline V gene. The CDR3 region is CSVGAGPKQFF. The CDR3 nucleotides are TGCAGCGTTGGGGCGGGCCCCAAGCAGTTCTTC.

This clonotype has just a few counts. The rearrangement joins TRBV6-5 to TRBJ1-2, with D unresolved. The V gene's germline CDR1 is MNHEY and CDR2 SVGAGI. Trimming stripped 4 bases from V and 8 bases from J, with 11 bases between. This CDR3 contains 12 residues. CDR3 sequence (DNA): TGTGCCAGCAGTTCCGTGACGTCAGGCTACACCTTC. Translating it yields CASSSVTSGYTF.

The chain employs TRBV5-1 and TRBJ2-4, with D tentatively TRBD2 (5 bases). The germline gives CDR1 SGHRS, CDR2 YFSETQ. V was trimmed by 4 bases and J by 5 bases, leaving 16 bases between them. The CDR3 totals 15 residues. CDR3 sequence (DNA): TGCGCCAGCAGCACCAGCGGTGCGCGAGAAAACATTCAGTACTTC. Protein: CASSTSGARENIQYF.

This clonotype has just a few counts. The rearrangement uses TRBV6-2 or TRBV6-3 and TRBJ2-3; 9 bases line up with TRBD2. The V gene end was trimmed by 6 bases and the J gene end by 4 bases; junction bases not matched to a gene: 8. Germline assignment: CDR1 MNHEY and CDR2 SVGEGT. CDR3 length: 15 amino acids. The CDR3 reads CASREGGRAADTQYF. CDR3 in DNA: TGTGCCAGCAGGGAGGGCGGGAGGGCTGCAGATACGCAGTATTTT.

This chain links TRBV18 with TRBJ1-2; a possible D gene is TRBD1 (5 bases). This CDR3 region has 14 residues. V lost 0 bases to trimming and J lost 8 bases, with 13 bases between them. Looked up from germline, CDR1 is KGHSH and CDR2 is LQKENI. CDR3 loop: CASSPPPGGSGYTF. The CDR3 coding sequence is TGTGCCAGCTCACCACCCCCTGGGGGGAGCGGCTACACCTTC.

The V gene is TRBV19, the J gene TRBJ2-7; D possibly corresponds to TRBD1 (7 bases). The germline CDR1 and CDR2 sequences are LNHDA and SQIVND (reference sequence). The CDR3 consists of 14 residues. Trimming cost V 2 bases and J 5 bases, with 13 bases left between them. The CDR3 nucleotides are TGTGCCAGTAGTATAACCCCAGGGGGGAACGAGCAGTACTTC. It yields the protein CASSITPGGNEQYF.